These 2 T cell receptor beta chains were sequenced from one sample in a study of technical replicates of blood from several donors. The method was immunoSEQ multiplex PCR; TCRdb's version includes in-frame clones alone and lacks a portion of them. The sample contains almost 90,000 clones, approximately 95% of which appear only once. Sequenced sample: T cells isolated from PBMCs. The receptors were sampled from a human donor in good health.

The chain joins TRBV25-1 to TRBJ2-7; no firm D call. The length of the CDR3 is 11 residues. V was pared by 5 bases and J by 6 bases, with 8 bases between. Germline lookup yields CDR1 MGHDK and CDR2 SYGVNS. CDR3: CASSISSEQYF. The CDR3 bases are TGTGCCAGCAGTATCAGTTCCGAGCAGTACTTC.

V is TRBV28 and J is TRBJ2-7; 8 bases are shared with TRBD1. CDR3 length: 13 residues. Germline V gives CDR1 MDHEN, CDR2 SYDVKM. Trimming at V came to 10 bases and at J to 3 bases, leaving 8 bases not matched to a gene. The DNA for the CDR3 is TGTGCCACCGTGGACAGGGCCATCTACGAGCAGTACTTC. Protein sequence: CATVDRAIYEQYF.